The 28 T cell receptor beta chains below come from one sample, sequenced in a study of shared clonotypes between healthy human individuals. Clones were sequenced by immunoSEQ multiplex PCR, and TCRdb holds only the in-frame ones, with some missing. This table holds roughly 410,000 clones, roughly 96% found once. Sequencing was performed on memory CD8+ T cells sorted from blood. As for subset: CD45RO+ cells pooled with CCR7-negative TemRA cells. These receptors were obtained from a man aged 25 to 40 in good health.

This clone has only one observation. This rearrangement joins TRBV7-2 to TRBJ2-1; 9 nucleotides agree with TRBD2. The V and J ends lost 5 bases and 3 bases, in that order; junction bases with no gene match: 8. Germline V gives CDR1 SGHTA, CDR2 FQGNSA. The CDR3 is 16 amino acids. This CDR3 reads CASSPKAGGIYNEQFF. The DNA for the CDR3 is TGTGCCAGCAGCCCGAAAGCGGGAGGCATCTACAATGAGCAGTTCTTC. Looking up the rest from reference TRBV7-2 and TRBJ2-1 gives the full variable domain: GAGVSQSPSNKVTEKGKDVELRCDPISGHTALYWYRQSLGQGLEFLIYFQGNSAPDKSGLPSDRFSAERTGGSVSTLTIQRTQQEDSAVYLCASSPKAGGIYNEQFFGPGTRLTVL.

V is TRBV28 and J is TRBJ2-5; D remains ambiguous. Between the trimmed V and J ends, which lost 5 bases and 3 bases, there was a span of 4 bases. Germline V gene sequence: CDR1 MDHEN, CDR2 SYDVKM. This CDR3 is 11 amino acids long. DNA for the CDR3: TGTGCCAGCAGTGATAAAGAGACCCAGTACTTC. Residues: CASSDKETQYF.

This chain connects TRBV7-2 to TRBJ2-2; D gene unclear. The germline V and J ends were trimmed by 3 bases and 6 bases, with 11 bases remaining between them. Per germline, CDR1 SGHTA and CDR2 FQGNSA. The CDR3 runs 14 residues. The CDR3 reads CASSLYEGAGELFF. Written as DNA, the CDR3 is TGTGCCAGCAGCTTGTATGAAGGCGCCGGGGAGCTGTTTTTT.

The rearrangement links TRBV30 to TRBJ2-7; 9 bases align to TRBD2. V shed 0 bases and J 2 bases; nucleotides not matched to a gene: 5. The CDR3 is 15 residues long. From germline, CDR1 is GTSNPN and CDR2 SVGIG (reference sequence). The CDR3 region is CAWSVHGGGAYEQYF. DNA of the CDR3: TGTGCCTGGAGTGTACATGGCGGGGGGGCCTACGAGCAGTACTTC.

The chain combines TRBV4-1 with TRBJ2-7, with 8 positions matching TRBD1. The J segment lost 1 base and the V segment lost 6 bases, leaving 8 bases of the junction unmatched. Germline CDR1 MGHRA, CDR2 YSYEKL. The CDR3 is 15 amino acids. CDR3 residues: CASRRIGDRSYEQYF. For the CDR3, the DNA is TGCGCCAGCAGACGCATAGGGGACAGGTCCTACGAGCAGTACTTC.

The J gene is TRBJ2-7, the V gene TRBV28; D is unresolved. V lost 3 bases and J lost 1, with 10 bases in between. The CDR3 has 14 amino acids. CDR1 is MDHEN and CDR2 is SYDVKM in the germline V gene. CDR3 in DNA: TGTGCCAGCAGTTTCCGGCAGCCTTCCTACGAGCAGTACTTC. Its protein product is CASSFRQPSYEQYF.

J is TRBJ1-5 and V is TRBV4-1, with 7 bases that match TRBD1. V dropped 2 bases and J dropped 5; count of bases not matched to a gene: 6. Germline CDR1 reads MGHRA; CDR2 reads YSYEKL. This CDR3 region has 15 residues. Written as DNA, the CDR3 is TGCGCCAGCAGCCAACGGGGAGGGGGCGATCAGCCCCAGCATTTT. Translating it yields CASSQRGGGDQPQHF.

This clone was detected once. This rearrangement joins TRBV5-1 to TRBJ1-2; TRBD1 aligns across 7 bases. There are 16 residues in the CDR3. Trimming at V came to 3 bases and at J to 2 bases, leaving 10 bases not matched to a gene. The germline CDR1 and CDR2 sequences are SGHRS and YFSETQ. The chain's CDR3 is CASSSDRQGVNYGYTF. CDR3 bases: TGCGCCAGCAGCTCGGACAGACAGGGAGTCAACTATGGCTACACCTTC.

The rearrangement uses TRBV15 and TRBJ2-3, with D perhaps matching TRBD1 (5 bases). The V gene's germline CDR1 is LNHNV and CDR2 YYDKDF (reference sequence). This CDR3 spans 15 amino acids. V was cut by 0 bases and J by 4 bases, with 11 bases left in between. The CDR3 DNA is TGTGCCACCAGCAGAGATCCCAGGGCCTCAGATACGCAGTATTTT. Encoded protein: CATSRDPRASDTQYF.

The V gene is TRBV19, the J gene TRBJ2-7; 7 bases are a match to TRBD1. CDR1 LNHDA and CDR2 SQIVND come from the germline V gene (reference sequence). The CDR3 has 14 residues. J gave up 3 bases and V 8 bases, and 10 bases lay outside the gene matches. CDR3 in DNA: TGTGCCAGTCGTACCCGTCACAGGGGCTACGAGCAGTACTTC. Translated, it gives CASRTRHRGYEQYF.

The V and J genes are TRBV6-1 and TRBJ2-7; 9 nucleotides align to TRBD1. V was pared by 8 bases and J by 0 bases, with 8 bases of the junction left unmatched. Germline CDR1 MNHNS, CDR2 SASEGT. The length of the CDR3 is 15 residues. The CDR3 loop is CASPARTGDSYEQYF. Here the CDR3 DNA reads TGTGCCAGCCCAGCGAGGACAGGGGACTCCTACGAGCAGTACTTC.

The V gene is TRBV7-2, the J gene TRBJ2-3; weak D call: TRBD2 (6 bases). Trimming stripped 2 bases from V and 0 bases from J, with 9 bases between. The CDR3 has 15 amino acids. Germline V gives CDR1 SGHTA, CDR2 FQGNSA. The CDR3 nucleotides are TGTGCCAGCAGCTTATGGGCGGGAAGCACAGATACGCAGTATTTT. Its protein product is CASSLWAGSTDTQYF.

The CDR3 sequence: CASSPRAGVADTQYF. Written as DNA, the CDR3 is TGTGCCAGCAGCCCTAGGGCGGGAGTGGCAGATACGCAGTATTTT. The chain has TRBV7-9 and TRBJ2-3; 7 bases map to TRBD2. CDR3 length equals 15 residues. Germline CDR1 SEHNR, CDR2 FQNEAQ (reference sequence). V lost 5 bases to trimming and J lost 4 bases; unmatched junction nucleotides: 9.

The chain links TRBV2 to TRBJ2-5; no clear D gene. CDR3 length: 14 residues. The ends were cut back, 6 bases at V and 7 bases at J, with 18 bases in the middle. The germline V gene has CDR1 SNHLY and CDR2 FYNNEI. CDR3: CASRRPPPPGTQYF. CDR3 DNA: TGTGCCAGCAGGAGGCCACCACCACCCGGGACCCAGTACTTC.

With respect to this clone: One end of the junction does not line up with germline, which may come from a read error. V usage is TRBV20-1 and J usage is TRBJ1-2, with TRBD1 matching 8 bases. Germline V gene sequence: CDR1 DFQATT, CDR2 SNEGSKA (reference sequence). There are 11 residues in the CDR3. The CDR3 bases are TGCAGTGCCAGAGACAGGGGAGGCTACACCTTC. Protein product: CSARDRGGYTF.

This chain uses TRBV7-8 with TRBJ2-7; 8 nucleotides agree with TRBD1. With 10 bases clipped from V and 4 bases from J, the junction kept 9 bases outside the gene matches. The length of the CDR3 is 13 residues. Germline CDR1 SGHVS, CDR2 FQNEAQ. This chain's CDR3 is CATAGRGRYEQYF. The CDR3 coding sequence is TGTGCCACCGCGGGCAGGGGGCGGTACGAGCAGTACTTC.

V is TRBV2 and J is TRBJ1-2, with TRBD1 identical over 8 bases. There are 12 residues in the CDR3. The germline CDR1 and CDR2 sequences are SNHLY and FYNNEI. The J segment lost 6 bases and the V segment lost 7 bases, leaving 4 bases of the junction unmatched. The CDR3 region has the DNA TGTGCCAGCACGGACAGGGAGAATGGCTACACCTTC. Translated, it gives CASTDRENGYTF.

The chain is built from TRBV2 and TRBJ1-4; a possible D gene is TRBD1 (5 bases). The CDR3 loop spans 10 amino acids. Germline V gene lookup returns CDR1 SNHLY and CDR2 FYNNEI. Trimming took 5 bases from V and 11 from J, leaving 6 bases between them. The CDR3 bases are TGTGCCAGCAGTCAGGGTAAACTGTTTTTT. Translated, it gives CASSQGKLFF.

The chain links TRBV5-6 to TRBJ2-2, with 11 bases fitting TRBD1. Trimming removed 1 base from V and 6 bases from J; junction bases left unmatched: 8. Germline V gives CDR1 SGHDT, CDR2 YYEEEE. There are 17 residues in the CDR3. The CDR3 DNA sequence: TGTGCCAGCAGCTTGTTTCGCCGGACAGGGGGCGCCGGGGAGCTGTTTTTT. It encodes CASSLFRRTGGAGELFF.

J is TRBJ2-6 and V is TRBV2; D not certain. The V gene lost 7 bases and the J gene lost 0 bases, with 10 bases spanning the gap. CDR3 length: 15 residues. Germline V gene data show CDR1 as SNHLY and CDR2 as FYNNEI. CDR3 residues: CASKGIPSGANVLTF. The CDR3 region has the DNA TGTGCCAGCAAAGGGATCCCCTCTGGGGCCAACGTCCTGACTTTC.

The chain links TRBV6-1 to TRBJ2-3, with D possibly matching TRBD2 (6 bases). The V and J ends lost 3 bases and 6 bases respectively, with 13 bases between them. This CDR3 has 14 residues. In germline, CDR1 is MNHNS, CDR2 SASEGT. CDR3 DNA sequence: TGTGCCAGCAGTGATCCGACTAGTCGGGATACGCAGTATTTT. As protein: CASSDPTSRDTQYF.

In DNA form, the CDR3 reads TGTGCCAGCAGCCCTAGGGAGACACTTACCTACGAGCAGTACTTC. It codes for CASSPRETLTYEQYF. The chain couples TRBV9 to TRBJ2-7; tentatively, D is TRBD2 (5 bases). Germline CDR1 is SGDLS and CDR2 is YYNGEE. The CDR3 runs to 15 residues. The V end lost 4 bases, the J end lost 2 bases, and 16 bases lay between the germline ends.

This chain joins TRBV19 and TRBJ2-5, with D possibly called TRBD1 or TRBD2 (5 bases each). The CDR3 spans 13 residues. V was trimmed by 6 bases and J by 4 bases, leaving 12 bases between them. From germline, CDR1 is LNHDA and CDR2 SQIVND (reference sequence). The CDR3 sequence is CASRARDGETQYF. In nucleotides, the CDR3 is TGTGCCAGTAGGGCCCGGGACGGAGAGACCCAGTACTTC. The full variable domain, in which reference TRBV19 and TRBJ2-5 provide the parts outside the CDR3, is DGGITQSPKYLFRKEGQNVTLSCEQNLNHDAMYWYRQDPGQGLRLIYYSQIVNDFQKGDIAEGYSVSREKKESFPLTVTSAQKNPTAFYLCASRARDGETQYFGPGTRLLVL.

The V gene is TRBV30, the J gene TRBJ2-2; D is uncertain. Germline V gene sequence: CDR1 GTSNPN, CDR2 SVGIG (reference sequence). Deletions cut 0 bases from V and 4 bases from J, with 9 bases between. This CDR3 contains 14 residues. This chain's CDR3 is CAWSVRGVTGELFF. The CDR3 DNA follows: TGTGCCTGGAGTGTACGAGGTGTCACCGGGGAGCTGTTTTTT.

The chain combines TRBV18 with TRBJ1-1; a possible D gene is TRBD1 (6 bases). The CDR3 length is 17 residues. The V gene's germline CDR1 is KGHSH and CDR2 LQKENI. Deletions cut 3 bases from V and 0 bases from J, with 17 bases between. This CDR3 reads CASSPDRLLSMNTEAFF. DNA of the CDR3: TGTGCCAGCTCACCGGACAGACTTCTCTCCATGAACACTGAAGCTTTCTTT. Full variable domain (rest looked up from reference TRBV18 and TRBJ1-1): NAGVMQNPRHLVRRRGQEARLRCSPMKGHSHVYWYRQLPEEGLKFMVYLQKENIIDESGMPKERFSAEFPKEGPSILRIQQVVRGDSAAYFCASSPDRLLSMNTEAFFGQGTRLTVV.

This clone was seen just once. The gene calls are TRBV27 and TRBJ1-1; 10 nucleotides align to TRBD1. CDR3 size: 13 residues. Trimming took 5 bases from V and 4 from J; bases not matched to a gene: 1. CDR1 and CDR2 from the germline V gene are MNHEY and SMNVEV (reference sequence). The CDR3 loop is CASSRTGGTEAFF. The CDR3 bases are TGTGCCAGCAGTCGGACAGGGGGCACTGAAGCTTTCTTT.

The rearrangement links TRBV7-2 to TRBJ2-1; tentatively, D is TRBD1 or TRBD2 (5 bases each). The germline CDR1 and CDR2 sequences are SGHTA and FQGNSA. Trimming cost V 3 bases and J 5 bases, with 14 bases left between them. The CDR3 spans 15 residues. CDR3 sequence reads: CASSFPTGRHNEQFF. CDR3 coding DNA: TGTGCCAGCAGCTTCCCTACGGGACGCCACAATGAGCAGTTCTTC.

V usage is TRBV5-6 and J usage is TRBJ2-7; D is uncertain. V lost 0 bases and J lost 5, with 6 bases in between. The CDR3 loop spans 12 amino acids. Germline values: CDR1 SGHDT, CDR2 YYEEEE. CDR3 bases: TGTGCCAGCAGCTTGGTCTATGACGAGCAGTACTTC. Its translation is CASSLVYDEQYF.